This TCR beta chain was identified during a study of T cells in Graves' hyperthyroidism and ophthalmopathy. Whole-study context: Initial diagnosis, before any treatment, was when peripheral blood was collected. The study, taken as a whole, reports: Model predictions of ophthalmopathy came a median approximately 6 months before onset.

Ophthalmopathy patients all had a Clinical Activity Score of at least 3, a NOSPECS grade of at least 4 and disease under 3 months old. Diagnostic assessment was based on clinical symptoms, serum thyroxine and TRAb, thyroid ultrasound and orbital computed tomography. This clonotype was observed at least ten times. Its antigen remains unidentified. Germline-derived CDR1 and CDR2 are SGHRS and YFSETQ. Losses at the gene ends were 5 bases for V and 9 bases for J; bases not matched to a gene: 21. The CDR3 sequence is 19 residues long. Regions amplified from RNA transcripts were the TCR beta CDR3 regions. The HTBI primer set drove a first-round RT-PCR of the TCR CDR3. Each CDR3 protein gets one entry after TCRdb re-called the multiplex PCR reads with MiXCR. The sample shows about 640,000 distinct CDR3 sequences, about 14% of them seen only once.

The clonotype comes from a woman in her fifties or sixties with Graves' ophthalmopathy. This chain connects TRBV5-1 to TRBJ2-1, with 12 bases fitting TRBD2. The sample was blood. Here the CDR3 DNA reads TGCGCCAGCAGTTCACAGGGGGCGCAAAGACTAGCGGGAGTGGGTGAGCAGTTCTTC. This encodes CASSSQGAQRLAGVGEQFF.